Following are 5 T cell receptor beta chains from one sample sequenced in a study of blood T cell repertoires in COVID-19. Profiled with immunoSEQ multiplex PCR; TCRdb holds only in-frame clones, not every one. The sample lists under 250,000 clones, about four fifths occurring once. Sequencing was performed on peripheral blood. The source of these receptors is a woman aged 18-29 years with acute or convalescent COVID-19.

This sequence joins TRBV28 and TRBJ2-3; D possibly corresponds to TRBD2 (5 bases). The V end was cut by 3 bases, the J end by 4 bases, with 17 bases between. CDR1 and CDR2 from the germline V gene are MDHEN and SYDVKM. The CDR3 sequence is 16 residues long. The CDR3 DNA reads as TGTGCCAGCAGTTTCGGGTGGGAGTCCCTCCCAGATACGCAGTATTTT. Its protein is CASSFGWESLPDTQYF.

The chain combines TRBV12-3 or TRBV12-4 with TRBJ2-2, with D possibly TRBD1 on 5 matching bases. The CDR3 consists of 13 residues. Trimming removed 6 bases at V and 3 bases at J, with 8 bases between. Written as DNA, the CDR3 is TGTGCCAGCAGAATACAGGACACCGGGGAGCTGTTTTTT. Amino acid sequence: CASRIQDTGELFF.

The chain recombines TRBV4-3 with TRBJ1-3; D is undetermined. The CDR3 consists of 16 residues. V was cut by 0 bases and J by 0 bases, with 9 bases left in between. Germline V gene data show CDR1 as LGHNA and CDR2 as YSLEER. CDR3: CASSQDTTNSGNTIYF. CDR3 nucleotide sequence: TGCGCCAGCAGCCAAGATACCACAAACTCTGGAAACACCATATATTTT.

This sequence joins TRBV4-3 and TRBJ2-1; 11 bases agree with TRBD2. Germline V lookup: CDR1 LGHNA, CDR2 YSLEER. The CDR3 runs 17 residues. V lost 3 bases and J lost 9; bases outside the gene matches: 13. This CDR3 is CASSHPPGLADHFEQFF. The CDR3, as DNA: TGCGCCAGCAGCCACCCACCGGGACTAGCGGATCATTTTGAGCAGTTCTTC.

The gene calls are TRBV5-1 and TRBJ1-4; 7 bases are shared with TRBD1. This CDR3 comprises 15 residues. Germline CDR1 reads SGHRS; CDR2 reads YFSETQ. Trimming cost V 5 bases and J 4 bases; bases outside gene matches: 8. The CDR3 nucleotides read TGCGCCAGCAGTCCTAAGGGGACAGATAATGAAAAACTGTTTTTT. Translated, it gives CASSPKGTDNEKLFF.